These 12 T cell receptor beta chains share one sample of origin, sequenced in a study of blood T cell repertoires in COVID-19. Clones were sequenced by immunoSEQ multiplex PCR, and TCRdb holds only the in-frame ones, with some missing. This table holds 150,000 to 200,000 clones, 75% to 90% found once. Sequenced input: peripheral blood. The receptors were sampled from a woman aged 55-75 years with acute or convalescent COVID-19.

The V call is TRBV7-2, the J call TRBJ1-1; perhaps TRBD1 as D (6 bases). V gave up 2 bases and J gave up 2 bases, with 15 bases separating them. CDR1 and CDR2 from the germline V gene are SGHTA and FQGNSA. CDR3 size: 16 residues. This CDR3 reads CASSLISGGANTEAFF. In DNA form, the CDR3 reads TGTGCCAGCAGCTTAATCTCTGGGGGGGCCAACACTGAAGCTTTCTTT.

The V and J genes are TRBV11-3 and TRBJ2-3; 8 bases are a match to TRBD1. The CDR3 sequence is 15 residues long. The V segment lost 3 bases and the J segment 5 bases; nucleotides outside the gene matches: 7. Germline-derived CDR1 and CDR2 are SGHNT and YENEEA. This chain's CDR3 is CASSFGQGNKDTQYF. The CDR3 DNA is TGTGCCAGCAGCTTTGGACAGGGAAATAAAGATACGCAGTATTTT.

This clone has more than one count but fewer than ten. The gene calls are TRBV7-3 and TRBJ1-1; 11 nucleotides align to TRBD1. Germline assignment: CDR1 SGHTA and CDR2 FQGTGA. The CDR3 has 16 amino acids. V dropped 2 bases and J dropped 1; count of bases not matched to a gene: 3. This CDR3 reads CASSLGTGGTNTEAFF. The CDR3 nucleotides are TGTGCCAGCAGCTTAGGGACAGGGGGAACGAACACTGAAGCTTTCTTT.

This clone was observed once. The chain links TRBV4-2 to TRBJ2-1; 7 bases are a match to TRBD2. The V segment lost 3 bases and the J segment 7 bases; nucleotides outside the gene matches: 12. From germline, CDR1 is LGHNA and CDR2 YNFKEQ. The CDR3 sequence is 16 residues long. The CDR3 coding sequence is TGTGCCAGCAGCCATGCGCGGGAGTCGTTAGGAAATGAGCAGTTCTTC. This gives the protein CASSHARESLGNEQFF.

The rearrangement joins TRBV7-2 to TRBJ2-7; TRBD2 matches 11 bases. Germline V gene sequence: CDR1 SGHTA, CDR2 FQGNSA. The CDR3 sequence is 18 residues long. V shed 1 base, J shed 3 bases, and the junction held 11 bases outside the gene matches. CDR3 sequence (DNA): TGTGCCAGCAGCTTAGTTCTGATAACCGGGACTAGCGGCTACGAGCAGTACTTC. Its protein is CASSLVLITGTSGYEQYF.

V and J are TRBV19 and TRBJ2-4, with 10 positions matching TRBD2. After removal of 3 bases from V and 1 base from J, the junction contained 3 bases not matched to a gene. The CDR3 spans 16 residues. The V gene's germline CDR1 is LNHDA and CDR2 SQIVND (reference sequence). The CDR3 loop is CASSILAGAAKNIQYF. Written as DNA, the CDR3 is TGTGCCAGTAGTATTCTAGCGGGAGCGGCCAAAAACATTCAGTACTTC.

CDR3 bases: TGTGCCAGCAGCTTGTCTAAGCGGGACTATGAGCAGTTCTTC. It encodes CASSLSKRDYEQFF. The chain couples TRBV5-4 to TRBJ2-1, with 7 bases that match TRBD2. Germline assignment: CDR1 SGHNT and CDR2 YYREEE (reference sequence). J lost 8 bases, V lost 1 base, and 6 bases had no gene match. There are 14 residues in the CDR3.

V is TRBV7-3 and J is TRBJ2-3; no firm D call. Germline values: CDR1 SGHTA, CDR2 FQGTGA. This CDR3 is built from 13 residues. V lost 8 bases to trimming and J lost 3 bases, with 12 bases between them. The CDR3 DNA sequence: TGTGCCAGCTCGTGGAGCTATACAGATACGCAGTATTTT. It codes for CASSWSYTDTQYF.

This chain connects TRBV5-1 to TRBJ2-1, with 11 bases identical to TRBD2. V lost 4 bases and J lost 4; bases outside the gene matches: 4. From germline, CDR1 is SGHRS and CDR2 YFSETQ. The CDR3 has 15 amino acids. CDR3 DNA sequence: TGCGCCAGCAGCGTTACTAGCGGGAGTTACAATGAGCAGTTCTTC. It specifies CASSVTSGSYNEQFF.

This clone was counted a few times. The rearrangement joins TRBV24-1 to TRBJ2-1; D is ambiguous. This CDR3 contains 12 residues. Trimming took off 4 bases at V and 5 bases at J, with 5 bases between the two ends. Per the germline V gene, CDR1 is KGHDR and CDR2 is SFDVKD. The CDR3 DNA is TGTGCCACCAGTGAATTCAACAATGAGCAGTTCTTC. This gives the protein CATSEFNNEQFF.

The rearrangement links TRBV14 to TRBJ2-1; 9 bases agree with TRBD2. Germline CDR1 SGHDN, CDR2 FVKESK. The CDR3 covers 14 residues. The J segment lost 4 bases and the V segment lost 9 bases, leaving 7 bases of the junction unmatched. DNA for the CDR3: TGTGCCAGAAGAAGCGGGAGGAAGTACAATGAGCAGTTCTTC. Residues: CARRSGRKYNEQFF. Drawing the rest from reference TRBV14 and TRBJ2-1, the complete variable domain is EAGVTQFPSHSVIEKGQTVTLRCDPISGHDNLYWYRRVMGKEIKFLLHFVKESKQDESGMPNNRFLAERTGGTYSTLKVQPAELEDSGVYFCARRSGRKYNEQFFGPGTRLTVL.

CDR3 amino acids: CASSIGTGATDTQYF. The CDR3 DNA sequence: TGTGCCAGTAGTATAGGTACAGGAGCCACAGATACGCAGTATTTT. The chain has TRBV19 and TRBJ2-3, with TRBD1 as a possible D gene (5 bases). Looked up from germline, CDR1 is LNHDA and CDR2 is SQIVND (reference sequence). The ends were cut back, 1 base at V and 2 bases at J, with 10 bases in the middle. The CDR3 loop spans 15 amino acids.